This TCR beta chain was recorded in a study of blood T cell repertoires in COVID-19. The repertoire was sequenced with immunoSEQ multiplex PCR; TCRdb's copy has only in-frame clones and lacks some. Of around 260,000 clones listed, roughly 85% are singletons. The clonotype was recovered from a man aged 60-69 years who had recovered from COVID-19. Specimen: peripheral blood.

CDR3 protein: CASSFRGVTGELFF. The CDR3 DNA sequence: TGTGCCAGCAGCTTCAGGGGGGTCACCGGGGAGCTGTTTTTT. The genes are TRBV7-6 and TRBJ2-2, with D tentatively TRBD1 (7 bases). V lost 3 bases to trimming and J lost 4 bases, with 9 bases between them. The germline V gene has CDR1 SGHVS and CDR2 FNYEAQ. There are 14 residues in the CDR3. Using reference TRBV7-6 and TRBJ2-2 for the parts outside the CDR3, the full variable domain is GAGVSQSPRYKVTKRGQDVALRCDPISGHVSLYWYRQALGQGPEFLTYFNYEAQQDKSGLPNDRFSAERPEGSISTLTIQRTEQRDSAMYRCASSFRGVTGELFFGEGSRLTVL.